The T cell receptor beta chain under discussion was sequenced for a study of shared clonotypes between healthy human individuals. In the sorted-subset replicate PCRs, roughly 210 ng DNA, tens of thousands of T cell genomes, was used. The repertoire was sequenced with immunoSEQ multiplex PCR; TCRdb's copy has only in-frame clones and lacks some. The sample records around 940,000 clones, more than 75% being singletons. This clone was seen a few times. This CDR3 comprises 16 residues. Losses at the gene ends were 5 bases for V and 7 bases for J; bases not matched to a gene: 16. From germline, CDR1 is MGHRA and CDR2 YSYEKL.

J is TRBJ2-5 and V is TRBV4-1; the match to TRBD1 covers 7 bases. This TCR was sampled from a man aged 18 to 30 in good health. Sample: memory CD4+ T cells sorted from blood. Subset indicated: CD45RA-negative fraction. CDR3 nucleotide sequence: TGCGCCAGCAGCGTTGTCCCTGAGACAGGGAGCGGGACCCAGTACTTC. Encoded protein: CASSVVPETGSGTQYF.